These 19 T cell receptor beta chains came from one sample sequenced in a study of T cell repertoires in cytomegalovirus infection (dated by TCRdb to between 2019 and 2020). The sequencing machine was an Illumina HiSeq 1500. The public sequencing data were trimmed at Q25 with fastp and processed into clonotypes with MiXCR by TCRdb, which kept only in-frame beta chains. For every CDR3 protein sequence, its rows merge into one entry that carries the most common genes and DNA. The sample contains about 250,000 distinct CDR3 sequences, roughly 6.5% of them found a single time. The top ten constitute under 7% of the sample. Sequencing was carried out using PBMCs. These receptor sequences come from a human donor in good health (CMV status not recorded). Some clones in this sample may be carry-over from other donors' samples.

This clonotype was recorded many times. The chain links TRBV7-2 to TRBJ1-1; no firm D call. From germline, CDR1 is SGHTA and CDR2 FQGNSA. The CDR3 is made up of 14 amino acids. V was trimmed by 3 bases and J by 1 base, leaving 9 bases between them. CDR3 sequence reads: CASSLKVGNTEAFF. CDR3 coding DNA: TGTGCCAGCAGCTTGAAGGTCGGGAACACTGAAGCTTTCTTT.

This clonotype was counted many times. The J gene is TRBJ2-2, the V gene TRBV4-3, with 9 nucleotides matching TRBD2. With V trimmed by 3 bases and J by 3 bases, 5 bases remained unmatched. The CDR3 is made up of 16 amino acids. In germline, CDR1 is LGHNA, CDR2 YSLEER. The CDR3 region is CASSQERGDYTGELFF. In nucleotides, the CDR3 is TGCGCCAGCAGCCAGGAGCGGGGGGATTACACCGGGGAGCTGTTTTTT.

At least ten counts were recorded for this clonotype. The rearrangement uses TRBV29-1 and TRBJ2-1; 7 bases align to TRBD1. This CDR3 contains 13 residues. Germline-derived CDR1 and CDR2 are SQVTM and ANQGSEA. V lost 4 bases and J lost 9; bases outside the gene matches: 9. CDR3 residues: CSVGRQGYGEQFF. Here the CDR3 DNA reads TGCAGCGTTGGAAGACAGGGATACGGTGAGCAGTTCTTC.

This clonotype has a count of ten or more. The rearrangement links TRBV20-1 to TRBJ1-1, with 8 bases fitting TRBD1. There are 14 residues in the CDR3. The junction had 1 base not matched to a gene; V was cut back by 0 bases and J by 1 base. CDR1 and CDR2 from the germline V gene are DFQATT and SNEGSKA (reference sequence). DNA for the CDR3: TGCAGTGCTAGAGAGGGGACAGGGAACACTGAAGCTTTCTTT. This codes for CSAREGTGNTEAFF.

As regards this clonotype: The CDR3 ends on some other residue instead of the conserved phenylalanine or tryptophan, so this is likely a read error. The chain joins TRBV2 to TRBJ1-5; D not resolved. CDR1 SNHLY and CDR2 FYNNEI come from the germline V gene. The CDR3 is made up of 14 amino acids. Trimming cost V 3 bases and J 5 bases, with 11 bases left between them. This chain's CDR3 is CASSDRQDYQPQHV. The CDR3 nucleotides read TGTGCCAGCAGTGATAGGCAGGATTATCAGCCCCAGCATGTT.

The sample holds a few counts of this clonotype. V is TRBV4-2 and J is TRBJ1-1; 9 bases are shared with TRBD1. The CDR3 runs 17 residues. Germline CDR1 and CDR2: LGHNA and YNFKEQ. Trimming took 4 bases from V and 0 from J; bases not matched to a gene: 9. This CDR3 reads CASSPVPGQGLNTEAFF. CDR3 coding DNA: TGTGCCAGCAGCCCAGTCCCGGGACAGGGATTGAACACTGAAGCTTTCTTT.

This clonotype was counted at least ten times. The genes are TRBV25-1 and TRBJ2-2, with 8 bases matching TRBD1. V trimming: 7 bases; J trimming: 7 bases; junction bases outside the gene matches: 14. The CDR3 consists of 16 residues. Germline CDR1 and CDR2: MGHDK and SYGVNS. CDR3 nucleotide sequence: TGTGCCAGCACTCCAAATGGGCGGACAGGGAACGGGGAGCTGTTTTTT. It codes for CASTPNGRTGNGELFF.

The sample holds a few counts of this clonotype. This chain uses TRBV9 with TRBJ2-3; D is ambiguous. Between the trimmed V and J ends, which lost 0 bases and 2 bases, there was a span of 4 bases. CDR3 length equals 13 residues. CDR1 is SGDLS and CDR2 is YYNGEE in the germline V gene. CDR3 sequence: CASSVATTDTQYF. The DNA of the CDR3 is TGTGCCAGCAGCGTAGCGACCACAGATACGCAGTATTTT.

Regarding this clonotype: This could be a read error, since a much larger clone is one nucleotide away. This rearrangement joins TRBV4-1 to TRBJ1-2; 8 bases agree with TRBD1. Per the germline V gene, CDR1 is MGHRA and CDR2 is YSYEKL. The CDR3 is made up of 14 amino acids. CDR3 DNA: TGTGCCAGCAGCCAGGGACAGGAATTCAAAGGCTACACCTTC. This encodes CASSQGQEFKGYTF.

The sample holds a few counts of this clonotype. This chain connects TRBV12-3 or TRBV12-4 to TRBJ2-5; tentative D call: TRBD2 (5 bases). The V and J ends lost 3 bases and 7 bases respectively, with 9 bases between them. The CDR3 has 12 amino acids. This CDR3 reads CASSFRRGTQYF. CDR3 in DNA: TGTGCCAGCAGTTTCCGCCGGGGGACCCAGTACTTC.

This clonotype was seen at least ten times. The rearrangement links TRBV30 to TRBJ2-7; the D gene is possibly TRBD1 (5 bases). Trimming took 0 bases from V and 7 from J, leaving 16 bases between them. Germline V gives CDR1 GTSNPN, CDR2 SVGIG (reference sequence). The CDR3 is made up of 14 amino acids. CDR3 DNA: TGTGCCTGGAGTGTGGGGCCTGGATTGAAGGAGCAGTACTTC. It codes for CAWSVGPGLKEQYF.

This chain joins TRBV7-9 and TRBJ1-5; D call uncertain. Trimming removed 4 bases at V and 9 bases at J, with 10 bases between. This CDR3 is 12 amino acids long. Germline V gene data show CDR1 as SEHNR and CDR2 as FQNEAQ (reference sequence). CDR3 amino acids: CASSSNERPQHF. The DNA of the CDR3 is TGTGCCAGCAGCTCGAATGAAAGGCCCCAGCATTTT.

For the CDR3, the DNA is TGCAGTGCTACGCAAACAGGAGAGACCACTTTCGATGGCTACACCTTC. This sequence encodes CSATQTGETTFDGYTF. The chain has TRBV20-1 and TRBJ1-2, with D perhaps TRBD1 (5 bases). This CDR3 contains 16 residues. The germline V and J ends were trimmed by 4 bases and 6 bases, with 24 bases remaining between them. Germline assignment: CDR1 DFQATT and CDR2 SNEGSKA (reference sequence).

This clonotype came up many times. V and J are TRBV14 and TRBJ2-2; D is perhaps TRBD2 (6 bases). This CDR3 has 16 amino acids. Germline CDR1 and CDR2: SGHDN and FVKESK. Between the trimmed V and J ends, which lost 4 bases and 4 bases, there was a span of 16 bases. The CDR3: CASSPWRAMGTGELFF. CDR3 sequence (DNA): TGTGCCAGCAGCCCCTGGAGGGCAATGGGCACCGGGGAGCTGTTTTTT. Based on the CDR3 plus reference TRBV14 and TRBJ2-2, the full variable domain is EAGVTQFPSHSVIEKGQTVTLRCDPISGHDNLYWYRRVMGKEIKFLLHFVKESKQDESGMPNNRFLAERTGGTYSTLKVQPAELEDSGVYFCASSPWRAMGTGELFFGEGSRLTVL.

This clonotype appeared many times. The rearrangement joins TRBV5-1 to TRBJ1-1; D ambiguous. V was trimmed by 6 bases and J by 3 bases, leaving 18 bases between them. Per germline, CDR1 SGHRS and CDR2 YFSETQ. The length of the CDR3 is 15 residues. DNA of the CDR3: TGCGCCAGCACTTCTCTCGGCGGGTTCGACACTGAAGCTTTCTTT. The encoded protein is CASTSLGGFDTEAFF.

This clonotype was observed many times. The chain couples TRBV12-3 or TRBV12-4 to TRBJ1-6; 8 nucleotides agree with TRBD1. The CDR3 runs to 15 residues. The V and J ends lost 0 bases and 12 bases, in that order; junction bases with no gene match: 7. CDR3 protein: CASSLAGQGLGPLHF. The CDR3 DNA sequence: TGTGCCAGCAGTTTAGCCGGACAGGGATTGGGACCCCTCCACTTT.

This clonotype appeared many times. The J gene is TRBJ2-1, the V gene TRBV6-1; D is uncertain. V shed 4 bases and J shed 0 bases, with 7 bases lying between them. From germline, CDR1 is MNHNS and CDR2 SASEGT. This CDR3 spans 14 amino acids. The CDR3 bases are TGTGCCAGCAGTGCCCTTGGCTCCTACAATGAGCAGTTCTTC. Translating it yields CASSALGSYNEQFF.

This clonotype is a singleton in its sample. The genes are TRBV2 and TRBJ2-1; 7 nucleotides match TRBD1. The V gene end was trimmed by 7 bases and the J gene end by 2 bases; junction bases not matched to a gene: 5. Germline V gene data show CDR1 as SNHLY and CDR2 as FYNNEI. The CDR3 covers 14 residues. CDR3 protein: CASNAQGPYNEQFF. The CDR3 coding sequence is TGTGCCAGCAATGCACAGGGGCCCTACAATGAGCAGTTCTTC.

This clonotype showed up many times. The chain is built from TRBV6-1 and TRBJ1-5, with D possibly TRBD1 on 5 matching bases. This CDR3 region has 15 residues. V lost 3 bases, J lost 4 bases, and 13 bases lay in between. Germline assignment: CDR1 MNHNS and CDR2 SASEGT. The CDR3 here is CASSDSSGTNQPQHF. As DNA, the CDR3 is TGTGCCAGCAGTGACTCGTCAGGGACGAATCAGCCCCAGCATTTT.